Below, 30 T cell receptor beta chains from the same sample are listed, as sequenced in a study of early T cells in non-severe SARS-CoV-2 infection. Using its own MiXCR run on the 5' RACE reads, TCRdb lists one record per CDR3 protein. The sample shows about 70,000 distinct CDR3 sequences, 14% of them seen only once. The material sequenced was whole blood, taken at baseline. The receptors were gathered from an adult who was a healthcare worker with PCR-confirmed SARS-CoV-2 infection or an uninfected control (not recorded which).

This clonotype turned up a few times. CDR3 region: CASSLTLAGAGELFF. CDR3 nucleotides: TGTGCCAGCAGTTTAACACTAGCGGGAGCCGGGGAGCTGTTTTTT. J is TRBJ2-2 and V is TRBV12-3 or TRBV12-4, with TRBD2 matching over 11 bases. The length of the CDR3 is 15 residues. Trimming took 2 bases from V and 6 from J; bases not matched to a gene: 2.

This clonotype has only a few counts. CDR3 nucleotides: TGTGCCAGCAGTGTGGACAGCAGAGAGACCCAGTACTTC. Translation gives CASSVDSRETQYF. The gene calls are TRBV28 and TRBJ2-5, with a weak D call TRBD1 (6 bases). The CDR3 sequence is 13 residues long. Per germline, CDR1 MDHEN and CDR2 SYDVKM. The V end lost 5 bases, the J end lost 4 bases, and 11 bases lay between the germline ends.

The V and J genes are TRBV5-5 and TRBJ1-5; the D gene is possibly TRBD1 (5 bases). Trimming took off 4 bases at V and 6 bases at J, with 20 bases between the two ends. Germline V gene data show CDR1 as SGHKS and CDR2 as YYEKEE (reference sequence). The CDR3 is made up of 16 amino acids. The CDR3: CASSPGATPRGQPQHF. The CDR3 DNA reads as TGTGCCAGCAGCCCCGGGGCCACCCCGAGGGGTCAGCCCCAGCATTTT.

The chain links TRBV7-2 to TRBJ2-5, with a possible D match to TRBD1 (5 bases). CDR1 is SGHTA and CDR2 is FQGNSA in the germline V gene. Trimming removed 5 bases at V and 12 bases at J, with 16 bases between. The CDR3 has 12 amino acids. The CDR3 sequence: CASSLPRTRKYF. As DNA, the CDR3 is TGTGCCAGCAGCCTGCCCAGGACACGGAAGTACTTC.

Details on this clonotype: One end of the junction is discordant with germline, which a read error may explain. This chain uses TRBV5-5 with TRBJ1-1; a possible D gene is TRBD1 (6 bases). The CDR3 totals 16 residues. Germline V gene sequence: CDR1 SGHKS, CDR2 YYEKEE (reference sequence). CDR3 sequence: CARSSFWGQANTEAFF. The CDR3 bases are TGTGCCAGAAGCTCCTTTTGGGGACAAGCGAACACTGAAGCTTTCTTT.

The rearrangement joins TRBV2 to TRBJ1-1, with TRBD1 matching 7 bases. Germline CDR1 SNHLY, CDR2 FYNNEI. The CDR3 is 13 residues long. Trimming removed 6 bases from V and 4 bases from J; junction bases left unmatched: 5. CDR3 protein: CASRQGTVTEAFF. CDR3 DNA: TGTGCCAGCAGGCAAGGGACAGTCACTGAAGCTTTCTTT.

This clonotype showed up just a few times. The chain joins TRBV3-1 to TRBJ2-1, with TRBD2 matching 9 bases. Trimming took 4 bases from V and 9 from J; bases not matched to a gene: 7. CDR3 length: 14 residues. Per germline, CDR1 LGHDT and CDR2 YNNKEL (reference sequence). The CDR3 nucleotides read TGTGCCAGCAGCCGAGCAGCGGGAGGAGGTGAGCAGTTCTTC. It is translated as CASSRAAGGGEQFF.

This clonotype was detected ten times or more. The chain carries TRBV27 and TRBJ2-7; D is possibly TRBD1 (5 bases). V shed 5 bases and J shed 0 bases, with 11 bases lying between them. CDR1 is MNHEY, CDR2 SMNVEV, per germline (reference sequence). The CDR3 extends over 14 amino acids. CDR3 DNA: TGTGCCAGCAGTCAGTGGGGCAACTCCTACGAGCAGTACTTC. Translating gives CASSQWGNSYEQYF.

The gene calls are TRBV7-9 and TRBJ1-2, with D possibly being TRBD1 (5 bases). The CDR3 is made up of 15 amino acids. CDR1 is SEHNR, CDR2 FQNEAQ, per germline (reference sequence). V was shortened by 4 bases and J by 2 bases, with 14 bases between the two germline ends. CDR3 residues: CASSWGGAINYGYTF. Written as DNA, the CDR3 is TGTGCCAGCAGCTGGGGAGGGGCTATAAACTATGGCTACACCTTC.

In this sample, this clonotype turned up a few times. The chain combines TRBV6-2 or TRBV6-3 with TRBJ2-6, with 9 bases fitting TRBD1. There are 16 residues in the CDR3. Trimming at V came to 6 bases and at J to 0 bases, leaving 3 bases not matched to a gene. Germline loops: CDR1 MNHEY, CDR2 SVGEGT. The CDR3 protein is CASRGTGPSGANVLTF. The DNA for the CDR3 is TGTGCCAGCAGGGGGACAGGGCCCTCTGGGGCCAACGTCCTGACTTTC.

The rearrangement uses TRBV2 and TRBJ1-4; the match to TRBD1 covers 12 bases. This CDR3 contains 18 residues. V dropped 6 bases and J dropped 8; count of bases not matched to a gene: 16. Looked up from germline, CDR1 is SNHLY and CDR2 is FYNNEI. The chain's CDR3 is CASRTGTGGGGRWEKLFF. The CDR3 DNA follows: TGTGCCAGCAGGACCGGGACAGGGGGCGGAGGGCGATGGGAAAAACTGTTTTTT.

This clonotype was observed a few times. The chain has TRBV7-3 and TRBJ1-6; 9 nucleotides align to TRBD1. V gave up 4 bases and J gave up 8 bases; unmatched junction bases: 6. The CDR3 length is 15 residues. The germline V gene encodes CDR1 SGHTA and CDR2 FQGTGA. CDR3 amino acids: CASSSQQGADSPLHF. The CDR3 DNA is TGTGCCAGCAGCTCTCAACAGGGGGCAGATTCACCCCTCCACTTT.

This clonotype was found a few times. V gene TRBV20-1 combines with J gene TRBJ2-3; 9 bases are shared with TRBD2. Trimming took 6 bases from V and 7 from J; bases not matched to a gene: 11. Looked up from germline, CDR1 is DFQATT and CDR2 is SNEGSKA (reference sequence). CDR3 size: 14 residues. The CDR3: CSAPGLARINTQYF. The CDR3 DNA sequence: TGCAGTGCGCCAGGACTAGCGAGAATCAATACGCAGTATTTT.

This clonotype was detected a few times. V is TRBV6-1 and J is TRBJ2-7; a possible D gene is TRBD1 (6 bases). The CDR3 runs to 13 residues. Germline loops: CDR1 MNHNS, CDR2 SASEGT. The V end was cut by 4 bases, the J end by 7 bases, with 14 bases between. The CDR3 is CASSANRDFEQYF. The DNA of the CDR3 is TGTGCCAGCAGTGCCAACAGGGATTTTGAGCAGTACTTC.

A few counts support this clonotype. This chain links TRBV5-6 with TRBJ1-2; TRBD1 might be the D (5 bases). V lost 0 bases, J lost 4 bases, and 13 bases lay in between. Germline CDR1 SGHDT, CDR2 YYEEEE. The CDR3 is 15 residues long. The CDR3 region is CASSLAGQGIYGYTF. CDR3 sequence (DNA): TGTGCCAGCAGCTTGGCCGGCCAGGGAATCTATGGCTACACCTTC.

This clonotype came up a few times. The V gene is TRBV2, the J gene TRBJ2-3, with 7 positions matching TRBD2. Germline trimming cut 10 bases from V and 4 bases from J; bases unmatched to any gene: 14. The CDR3 length is 15 residues. From germline, CDR1 is SNHLY and CDR2 FYNNEI. The CDR3 reads CATKSGDLRADTQYF. CDR3 sequence (DNA): TGTGCCACCAAGAGCGGGGACCTCCGGGCAGATACGCAGTATTTT.

This clonotype was recorded a few times. The chain combines TRBV7-2 with TRBJ2-7, with 11 bases identical to TRBD2. Germline CDR1 reads SGHTA; CDR2 reads FQGNSA. The ends lost 5 bases at V and 4 bases at J; junction bases unmatched: 10. The CDR3 has 16 residues. The CDR3 region is CASSPFPGTSGYEQYF. CDR3 nucleotide sequence: TGTGCCAGCAGCCCCTTTCCCGGGACTAGCGGTTACGAGCAGTACTTC.

This clonotype was seen many times. The chain recombines TRBV7-6 with TRBJ2-1; 7 positions agree with TRBD2. CDR1 SGHVS and CDR2 FNYEAQ come from the germline V gene. With V trimmed by 0 bases and J by 3 bases, 5 bases remained unmatched. The CDR3 has 16 residues. CDR3 region: CASSLASGGYYNEQFF. CDR3 bases: TGTGCCAGCAGCTTAGCCTCCGGGGGGTACTACAATGAGCAGTTCTTC.

This clonotype came up a few times. The genes are TRBV11-2 and TRBJ2-1; possible D gene TRBD2, 6 bases. V was trimmed by 1 base and J by 0 bases, leaving 10 bases between them. The germline CDR1 and CDR2 sequences are SGHAT and FQNNGV. The CDR3 extends over 16 amino acids. The CDR3: CASSLGGGISYNEQFF. The CDR3 DNA follows: TGTGCCAGCAGCTTAGGGGGAGGAATCTCCTACAATGAGCAGTTCTTC.

A note on this clonotype: Germline is not matched at one junction end, which may reflect a read error. J is TRBJ1-1 and V is TRBV2; D perhaps matches TRBD1 (6 bases). The CDR3 sequence is 13 residues long. Germline-derived CDR1 and CDR2 are SNHLY and FYNNEI. CDR3 amino acids: CASSEGGGTEAFF. The CDR3 nucleotides are TGTGCCAGCAGCGAAGGGGGAGGCACTGAAGCTTTCTTT.

CDR3 in amino acids: CASSPVGSGANVLTF. CDR3 nucleotides: TGTGCCAGCAGCCCCGTGGGGAGTGGGGCCAACGTCCTGACTTTC. This sequence joins TRBV11-1 and TRBJ2-6, with a tentative D call TRBD2 (5 bases). Germline values: CDR1 SGHAT, CDR2 FQDESV (reference sequence). The CDR3 loop spans 15 amino acids. V was cut by 5 bases and J by 3 bases, with 11 bases left in between.

This clonotype was recorded only once. The chain is built from TRBV4-1 and TRBJ2-1; 9 positions match TRBD2. The CDR3 totals 18 residues. Germline V lookup: CDR1 MGHRA, CDR2 YSYEKL. V dropped 4 bases and J dropped 9; count of bases not matched to a gene: 19. CDR3 residues: CASSRVSRPAGGRGEQFF. The CDR3 DNA follows: TGCGCCAGCAGCCGAGTATCCCGACCAGCGGGAGGCCGGGGTGAGCAGTTCTTC.

This clonotype was observed many times. V usage is TRBV7-6 and J usage is TRBJ1-1, with TRBD1 as a possible D gene (5 bases). CDR1 is SGHVS, CDR2 FNYEAQ, per germline. The V and J ends lost 4 bases and 1 base respectively, with 13 bases between them. The CDR3 extends over 15 amino acids. This CDR3 is CASSSHWGSNTEAFF. The CDR3 bases are TGTGCCAGCAGCTCGCACTGGGGGTCGAACACTGAAGCTTTCTTT.

In its sample, this clonotype was seen many times. This sequence joins TRBV2 and TRBJ1-6; 11 nucleotides align to TRBD1. The V gene's germline CDR1 is SNHLY and CDR2 FYNNEI. The V gene end was trimmed by 6 bases and the J gene end by 5 bases; junction bases not matched to a gene: 3. The CDR3 runs 15 residues. The CDR3 loop is CASRGTGGNNSPLHF. For the CDR3, the DNA is TGTGCCAGCAGAGGGACAGGGGGGAATAATTCACCCCTCCACTTT.

This clonotype showed up just a few times. This sequence joins TRBV7-3 and TRBJ2-1; 13 nucleotides match TRBD2. Germline-derived CDR1 and CDR2 are SGHTA and FQGTGA. V dropped 4 bases and J dropped 5; count of bases not matched to a gene: 2. CDR3 length: 15 residues. The CDR3 region is CASSSLAGGDNEQFF. The CDR3 region has the DNA TGTGCCAGCAGCTCACTAGCGGGAGGGGACAATGAGCAGTTCTTC.

This clonotype was seen only a few times. The V gene is TRBV6-5, the J gene TRBJ1-5, with 11 positions matching TRBD1. Germline loops: CDR1 MNHEY, CDR2 SVGAGI. The V gene end was trimmed by 6 bases and the J gene end by 4 bases; junction bases not matched to a gene: 2. The CDR3 loop spans 14 amino acids. The CDR3 nucleotides read TGTGCCAGCAGGGACAGGGGGCGAAATCAGCCCCAGCATTTT. The encoded protein is CASRDRGRNQPQHF.

The chain links TRBV5-6 to TRBJ1-1, with TRBD1 identical over 9 bases. CDR1 is SGHDT and CDR2 is YYEEEE in the germline V gene. The CDR3 contains 15 residues. The trim removed 4 bases at V and 0 bases at J, leaving 4 bases unmatched. CDR3 sequence: CASSANRGLNTEAFF. The CDR3 nucleotides read TGTGCCAGCAGCGCCAACAGGGGGCTGAACACTGAAGCTTTCTTT.

This clonotype showed up just a few times. V is TRBV5-1 and J is TRBJ2-7; D remains unclear. This CDR3 comprises 13 residues. Between the trimmed V and J ends, which lost 0 bases and 3 bases, there was a span of 7 bases. From germline, CDR1 is SGHRS and CDR2 YFSETQ. This CDR3 is CASSLEANYEQYF. CDR3 in DNA: TGCGCCAGCAGCTTGGAGGCAAACTACGAGCAGTACTTC.

At least ten counts were recorded for this clonotype. Here the CDR3 DNA reads TGTGCCAGCAGTGACAGGGTGCCCGAGACCCAGTACTTC. Its translation is CASSDRVPETQYF. The chain uses TRBV28 and TRBJ2-5; 7 bases fit TRBD1. The junction had 5 bases not matched to a gene; V was cut back by 5 bases and J by 5 bases. CDR3 length: 13 amino acids. Germline assignment: CDR1 MDHEN and CDR2 SYDVKM.

There are many counts of this clonotype. V is TRBV11-2 and J is TRBJ2-5; the D gene is possibly TRBD2 (5 bases). The CDR3 spans 11 residues. Per the germline V gene, CDR1 is SGHAT and CDR2 is FQNNGV. V was cut by 6 bases and J by 5 bases, with 7 bases left in between. CDR3 residues: CASRSGETQYF. The CDR3 nucleotides are TGTGCCAGCAGGTCGGGGGAGACCCAGTACTTC.